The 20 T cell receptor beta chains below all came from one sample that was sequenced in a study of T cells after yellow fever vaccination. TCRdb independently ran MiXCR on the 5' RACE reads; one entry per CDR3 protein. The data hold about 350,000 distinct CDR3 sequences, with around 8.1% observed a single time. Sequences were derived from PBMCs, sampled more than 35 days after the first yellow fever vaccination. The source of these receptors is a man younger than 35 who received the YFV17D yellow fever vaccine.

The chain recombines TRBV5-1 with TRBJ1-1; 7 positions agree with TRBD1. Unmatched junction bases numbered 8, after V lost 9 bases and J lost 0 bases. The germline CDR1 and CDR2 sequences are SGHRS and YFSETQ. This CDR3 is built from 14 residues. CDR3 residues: CATSLGTVNTEAFF. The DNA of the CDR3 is TGCGCCACCTCGTTGGGGACAGTGAACACTGAAGCTTTCTTT.

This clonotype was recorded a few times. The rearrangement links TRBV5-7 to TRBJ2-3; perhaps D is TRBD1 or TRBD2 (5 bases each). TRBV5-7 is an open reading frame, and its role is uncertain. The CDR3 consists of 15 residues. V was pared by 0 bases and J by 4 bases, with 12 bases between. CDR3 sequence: CASSLGAGAADTQYF. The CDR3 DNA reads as TGTGCCAGCAGCTTGGGGGCCGGGGCAGCAGATACGCAGTATTTT.

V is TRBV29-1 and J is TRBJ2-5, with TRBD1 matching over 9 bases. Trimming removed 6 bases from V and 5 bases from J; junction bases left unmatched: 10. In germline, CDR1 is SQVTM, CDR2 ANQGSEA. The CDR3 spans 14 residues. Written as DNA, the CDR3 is TGCAGCGTGGGGGGGACAGGGTCGTCGGAGACCCAGTACTTC. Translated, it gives CSVGGTGSSETQYF.

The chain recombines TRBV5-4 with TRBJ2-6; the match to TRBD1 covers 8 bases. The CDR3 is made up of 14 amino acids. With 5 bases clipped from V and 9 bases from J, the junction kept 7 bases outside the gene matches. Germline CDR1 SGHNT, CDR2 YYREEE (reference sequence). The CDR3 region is CASSSRGTGNVLTF. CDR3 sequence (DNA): TGTGCCAGCAGTTCCCGCGGGACAGGCAACGTCCTGACTTTC.

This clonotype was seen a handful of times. The CDR3 nucleotides read TGTGCCAGCAGTCTCCGGGGCTTCGGGGATGAAAAACTGTTTTTT. Its protein is CASSLRGFGDEKLFF. The J gene is TRBJ1-4, the V gene TRBV12-3 or TRBV12-4, with D possibly being TRBD1 (5 bases). CDR3 length: 15 amino acids. Trimming removed 5 bases from V and 6 bases from J, with 16 bases in between.

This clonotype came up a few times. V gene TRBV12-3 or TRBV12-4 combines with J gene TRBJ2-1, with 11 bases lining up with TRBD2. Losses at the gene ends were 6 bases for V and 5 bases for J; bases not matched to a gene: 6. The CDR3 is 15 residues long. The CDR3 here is CASRPTSGGDNEQFF. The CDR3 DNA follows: TGTGCCAGCAGGCCTACTAGCGGGGGAGACAATGAGCAGTTCTTC.

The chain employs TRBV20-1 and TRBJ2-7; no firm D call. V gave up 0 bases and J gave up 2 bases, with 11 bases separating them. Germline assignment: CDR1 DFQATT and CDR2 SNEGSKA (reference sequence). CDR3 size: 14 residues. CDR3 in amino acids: CSARDQRMAYEQYF. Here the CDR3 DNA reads TGCAGTGCTAGAGACCAGAGAATGGCCTACGAGCAGTACTTC.

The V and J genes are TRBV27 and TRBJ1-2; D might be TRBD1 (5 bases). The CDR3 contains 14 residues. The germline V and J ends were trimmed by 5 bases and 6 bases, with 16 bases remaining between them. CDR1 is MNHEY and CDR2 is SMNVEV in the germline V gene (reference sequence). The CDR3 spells CASSVRPDRNGYTF. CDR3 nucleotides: TGTGCCAGCAGTGTCCGGCCTGACAGAAATGGCTACACCTTC.

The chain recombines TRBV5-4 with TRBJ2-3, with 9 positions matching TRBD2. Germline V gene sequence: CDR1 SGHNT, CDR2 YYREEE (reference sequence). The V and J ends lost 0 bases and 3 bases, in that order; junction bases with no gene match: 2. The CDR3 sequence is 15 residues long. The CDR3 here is CASSLETSGTDTQYF. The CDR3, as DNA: TGTGCCAGCAGCTTGGAAACTAGCGGGACAGATACGCAGTATTTT.

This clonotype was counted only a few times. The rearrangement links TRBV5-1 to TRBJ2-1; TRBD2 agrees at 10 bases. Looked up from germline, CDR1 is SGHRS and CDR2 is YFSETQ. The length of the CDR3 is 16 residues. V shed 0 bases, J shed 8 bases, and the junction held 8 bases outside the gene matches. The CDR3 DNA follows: TGCGCCAGCAGCTTGGCCCCCAGCGGGGGGGCCCATGAGCAGTTCTTC. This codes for CASSLAPSGGAHEQFF.

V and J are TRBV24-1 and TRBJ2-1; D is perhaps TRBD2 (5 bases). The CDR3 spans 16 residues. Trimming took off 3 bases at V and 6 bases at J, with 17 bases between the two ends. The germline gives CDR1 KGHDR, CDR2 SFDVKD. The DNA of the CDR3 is TGTGCCACCAGTGATCAACTCGGCGGGTCCGCCAATGAGCAGTTCTTC. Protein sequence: CATSDQLGGSANEQFF.

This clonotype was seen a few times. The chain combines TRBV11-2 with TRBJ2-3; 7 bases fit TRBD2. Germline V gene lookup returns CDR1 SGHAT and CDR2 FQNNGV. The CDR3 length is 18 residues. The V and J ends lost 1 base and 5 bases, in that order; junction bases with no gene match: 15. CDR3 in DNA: TGTGCCAGCAGCTTAGTGGGGGAAGCGGGGACTCGCAGAGATACGCAGTATTTT. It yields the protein CASSLVGEAGTRRDTQYF.

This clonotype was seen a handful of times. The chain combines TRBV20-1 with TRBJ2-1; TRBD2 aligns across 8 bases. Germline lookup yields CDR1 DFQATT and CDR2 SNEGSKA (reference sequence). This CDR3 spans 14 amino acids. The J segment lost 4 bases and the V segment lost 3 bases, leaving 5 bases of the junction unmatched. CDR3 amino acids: CSASRSGGYNEQFF. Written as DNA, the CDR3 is TGCAGTGCTAGTCGAAGCGGGGGATACAATGAGCAGTTCTTC.

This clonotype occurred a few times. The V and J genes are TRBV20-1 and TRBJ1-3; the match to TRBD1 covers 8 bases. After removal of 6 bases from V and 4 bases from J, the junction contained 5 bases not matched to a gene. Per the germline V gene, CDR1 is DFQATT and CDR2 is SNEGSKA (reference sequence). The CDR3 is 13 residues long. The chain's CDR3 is CSATTGAGNTIYF. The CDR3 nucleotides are TGCAGTGCCACGACAGGGGCAGGAAACACCATATATTTT.

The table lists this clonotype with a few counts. The chain's CDR3 is CASSLAGQGYEQYV. CDR3 sequence (DNA): TGTGCCAGCAGCTTAGCCGGACAGGGCTACGAGCAGTACGTC. The V call is TRBV7-2, the J call TRBJ2-7; 8 nucleotides match TRBD1. CDR1 is SGHTA and CDR2 is FQGNSA in the germline V gene. Trimming removed 0 bases from V and 3 bases from J; junction bases left unmatched: 1. This CDR3 region has 14 residues.

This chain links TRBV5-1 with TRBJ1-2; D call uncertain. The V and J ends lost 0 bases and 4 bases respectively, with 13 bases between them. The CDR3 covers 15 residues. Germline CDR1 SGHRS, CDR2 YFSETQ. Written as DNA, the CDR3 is TGCGCCAGCAGCTTGGAAATAGGGTTCGGCTATGGCTACACCTTC. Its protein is CASSLEIGFGYGYTF.

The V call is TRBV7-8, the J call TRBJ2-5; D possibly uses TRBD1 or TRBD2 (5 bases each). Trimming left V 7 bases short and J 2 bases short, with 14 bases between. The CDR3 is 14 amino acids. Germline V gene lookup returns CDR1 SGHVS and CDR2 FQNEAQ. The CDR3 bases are TGTGCCAGCACCAACCGGGGCTTGCAAGAGACCCAGTACTTC. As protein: CASTNRGLQETQYF. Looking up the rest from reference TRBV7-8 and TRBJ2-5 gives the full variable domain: GAGVSQSPRYKVAKRGQDVALRCDPISGHVSLFWYQQALGQGPEFLTYFQNEAQLDKSGLPSDRFFAERPEGSVSTLKIQRTQQEDSAVYLCASTNRGLQETQYFGPGTRLLVL.

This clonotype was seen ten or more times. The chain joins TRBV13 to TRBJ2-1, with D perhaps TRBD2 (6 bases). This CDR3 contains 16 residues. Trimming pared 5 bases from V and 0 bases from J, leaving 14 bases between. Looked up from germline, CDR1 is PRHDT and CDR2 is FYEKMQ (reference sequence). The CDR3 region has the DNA TGTGCCAGCAGCCCCCGGGCGGGGCCCTCCTACAATGAGCAGTTCTTC. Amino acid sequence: CASSPRAGPSYNEQFF.

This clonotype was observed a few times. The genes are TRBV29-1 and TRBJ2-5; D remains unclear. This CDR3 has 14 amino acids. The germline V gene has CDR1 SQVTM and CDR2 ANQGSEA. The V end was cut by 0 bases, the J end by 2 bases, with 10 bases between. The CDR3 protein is CSVEERASQETQYF. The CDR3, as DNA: TGCAGCGTTGAAGAGCGAGCGTCACAAGAGACCCAGTACTTC.

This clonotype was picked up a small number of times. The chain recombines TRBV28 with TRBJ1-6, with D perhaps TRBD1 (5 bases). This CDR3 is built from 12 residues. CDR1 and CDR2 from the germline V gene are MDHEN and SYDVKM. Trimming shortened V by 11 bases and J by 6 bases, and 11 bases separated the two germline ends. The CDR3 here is CACQDSNSPLHF. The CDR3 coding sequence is TGTGCCTGCCAAGACAGTAATTCACCCCTCCACTTT.